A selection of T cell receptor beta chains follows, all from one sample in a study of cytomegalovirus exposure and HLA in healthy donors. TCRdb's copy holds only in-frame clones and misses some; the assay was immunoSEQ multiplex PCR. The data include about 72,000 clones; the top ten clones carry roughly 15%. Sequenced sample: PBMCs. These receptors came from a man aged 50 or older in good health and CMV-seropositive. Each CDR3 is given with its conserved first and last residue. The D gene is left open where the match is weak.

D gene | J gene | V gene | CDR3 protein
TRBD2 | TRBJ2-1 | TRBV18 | CASSPLTSGRVNEQFF
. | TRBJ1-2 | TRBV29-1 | CSVGGTREPSENYGYTF
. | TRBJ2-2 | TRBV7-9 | CASSLQRGTGELFF
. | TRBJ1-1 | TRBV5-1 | CASSLGDSNTEAFF
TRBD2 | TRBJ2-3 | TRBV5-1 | CASSTGLAGGRDTQYF
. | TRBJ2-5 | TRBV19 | CASKQRLGGPGETQYF
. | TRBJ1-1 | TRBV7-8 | CASSPLGGLAEAFF
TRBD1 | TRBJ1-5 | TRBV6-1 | CASDWTGGGNQPQHF
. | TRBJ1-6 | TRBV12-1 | CASSTTAGSSYNSPLHF
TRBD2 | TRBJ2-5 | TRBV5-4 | CASSPSGGDQETQYF
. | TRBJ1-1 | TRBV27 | CASNRLGVWGTEAFF
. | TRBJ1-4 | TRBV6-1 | CASTVTGNFNEKLFF
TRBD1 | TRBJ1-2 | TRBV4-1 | CASSQEEGAYGYTF
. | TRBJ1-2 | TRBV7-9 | CASSQRTDTGPDYGYTF
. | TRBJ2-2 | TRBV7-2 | CASSLSRDTGELFF
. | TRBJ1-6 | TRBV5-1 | CASSLDVGADNSPLHF
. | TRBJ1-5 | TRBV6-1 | CASSELTVYSNQPQHF
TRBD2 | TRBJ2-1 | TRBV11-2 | CASSLIAGAYNEQFF
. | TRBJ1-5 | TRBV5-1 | CASSFGSNQPQHF
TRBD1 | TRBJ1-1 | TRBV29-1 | CSVERTGWSFF
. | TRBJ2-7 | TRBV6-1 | CASSSGPNSGEQYF
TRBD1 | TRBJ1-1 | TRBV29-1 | CSVLDRGITEAFF
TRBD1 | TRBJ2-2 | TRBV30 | CAWIRQGAGGELFF
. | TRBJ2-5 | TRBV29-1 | CSVLSGETQYF
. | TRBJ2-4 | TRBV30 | CAWSVEGNIQYF
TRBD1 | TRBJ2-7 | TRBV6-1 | CATGQGGEQYF
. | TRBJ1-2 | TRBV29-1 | CSVEDHLIGVYGYTF
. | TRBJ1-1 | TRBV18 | CASSPDQGTEAFF
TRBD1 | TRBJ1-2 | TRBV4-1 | CASSFGQDPNYGYTF
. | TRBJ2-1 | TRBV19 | CAGSMRGAVNEQFF
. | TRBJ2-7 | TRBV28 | CASMLGSYEQYF
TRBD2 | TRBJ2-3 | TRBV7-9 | CASSLRAGGSTDTQYF
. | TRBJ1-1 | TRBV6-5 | CASSRTIQGTEAFF
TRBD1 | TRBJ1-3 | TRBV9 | CASSVYGQGENTIYF
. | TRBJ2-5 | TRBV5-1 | CASSLWSEQETQYF
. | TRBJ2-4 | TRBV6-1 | CASSDGRVGIQYF
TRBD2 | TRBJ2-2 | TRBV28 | CASSTGLNTGELFF
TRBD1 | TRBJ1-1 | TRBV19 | CASSHRGRLAFF
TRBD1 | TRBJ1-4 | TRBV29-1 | CSVGDRGVATEKLFF
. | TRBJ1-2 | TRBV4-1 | CASSLPGHQSTYGYTF